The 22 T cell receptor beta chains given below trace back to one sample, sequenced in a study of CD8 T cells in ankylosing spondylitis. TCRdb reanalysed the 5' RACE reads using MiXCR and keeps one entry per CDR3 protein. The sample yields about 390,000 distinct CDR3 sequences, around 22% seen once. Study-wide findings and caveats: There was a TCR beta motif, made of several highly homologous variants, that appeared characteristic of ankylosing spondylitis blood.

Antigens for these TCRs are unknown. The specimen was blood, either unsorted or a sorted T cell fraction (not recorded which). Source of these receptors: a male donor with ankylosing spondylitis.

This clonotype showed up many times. In DNA, the CDR3 is TGTGCCACCTCAGAAGCGGGAGTTGAGGAGACCCAGTACTTC. This sequence encodes CATSEAGVEETQYF. The chain uses TRBV27 and TRBJ2-5; 8 bases fit TRBD2. The trim removed 10 bases at V and 5 bases at J, leaving 12 bases unmatched. The CDR3 length is 14 residues. Germline CDR1 reads MNHEY; CDR2 reads SMNVEV (reference sequence).

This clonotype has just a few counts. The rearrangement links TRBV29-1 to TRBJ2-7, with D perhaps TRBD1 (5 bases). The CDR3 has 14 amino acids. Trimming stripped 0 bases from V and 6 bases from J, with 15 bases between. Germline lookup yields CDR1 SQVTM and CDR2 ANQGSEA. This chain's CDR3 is CSVEEAGPYAEQYF. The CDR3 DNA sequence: TGCAGCGTTGAAGAGGCAGGGCCCTACGCCGAGCAGTACTTC.

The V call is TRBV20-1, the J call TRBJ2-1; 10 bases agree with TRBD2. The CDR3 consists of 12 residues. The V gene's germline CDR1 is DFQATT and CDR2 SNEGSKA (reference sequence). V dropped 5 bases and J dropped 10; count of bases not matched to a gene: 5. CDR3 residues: CSAAGTSDEQFF. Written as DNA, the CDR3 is TGCAGTGCTGCCGGGACTAGCGACGAGCAGTTCTTC.

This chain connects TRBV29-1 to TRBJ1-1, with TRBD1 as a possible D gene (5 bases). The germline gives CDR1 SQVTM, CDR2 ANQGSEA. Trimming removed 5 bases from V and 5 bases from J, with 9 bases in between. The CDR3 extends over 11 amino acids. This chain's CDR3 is CSVFGGTEAFF. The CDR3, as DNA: TGCAGCGTTTTCGGGGGGACTGAAGCTTTCTTT.

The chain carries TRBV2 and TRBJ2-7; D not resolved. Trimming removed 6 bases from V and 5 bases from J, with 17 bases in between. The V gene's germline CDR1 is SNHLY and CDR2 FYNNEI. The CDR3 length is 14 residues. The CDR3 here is CASRLSGNSNEQYF. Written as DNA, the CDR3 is TGTGCCAGCAGGCTGAGTGGGAATTCCAACGAGCAGTACTTC. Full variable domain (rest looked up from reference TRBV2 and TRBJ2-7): EPEVTQTPSHQVTQMGQEVILRCVPISNHLYFYWYRQILGQKVEFLVSFYNNEISEKSEIFDDQFSVERPDGSNFTLKIRSTKLEDSAMYFCASRLSGNSNEQYFGPGTRLTVT.

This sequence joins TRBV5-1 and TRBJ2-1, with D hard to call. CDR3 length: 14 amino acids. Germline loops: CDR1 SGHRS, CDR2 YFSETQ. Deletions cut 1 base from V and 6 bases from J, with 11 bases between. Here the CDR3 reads CASSLSLPANEQFF. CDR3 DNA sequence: TGCGCCAGCAGCTTGAGTCTCCCGGCCAATGAGCAGTTCTTC. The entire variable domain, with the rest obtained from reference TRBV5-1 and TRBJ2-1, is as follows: KAGVTQTPRYLIKTRGQQVTLSCSPISGHRSVSWYQQTPGQGLQFLFEYFSETQRNKGNFPGRFSGRQFSNSRSEMNVSTLELGDSALYLCASSLSLPANEQFFGPGTRLTVL.

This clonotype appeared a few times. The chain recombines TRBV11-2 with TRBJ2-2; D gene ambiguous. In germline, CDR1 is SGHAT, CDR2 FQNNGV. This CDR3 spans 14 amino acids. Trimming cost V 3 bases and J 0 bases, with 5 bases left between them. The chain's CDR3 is CASSFSANTGELFF. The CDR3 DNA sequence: TGTGCCAGCAGCTTCTCCGCGAACACCGGGGAGCTGTTTTTT.

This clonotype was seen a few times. As DNA, the CDR3 is TGTGCCAGCAGGATGACAGGGATTTACACCTTC. Protein product: CASRMTGIYTF. The chain joins TRBV6-9 to TRBJ1-2, with 7 bases matching TRBD1. Trimming cost V 6 bases and J 11 bases; bases outside gene matches: 6. The CDR3 runs 11 residues. Germline V gene data show CDR1 as MNHGY and CDR2 as SVAAGI.

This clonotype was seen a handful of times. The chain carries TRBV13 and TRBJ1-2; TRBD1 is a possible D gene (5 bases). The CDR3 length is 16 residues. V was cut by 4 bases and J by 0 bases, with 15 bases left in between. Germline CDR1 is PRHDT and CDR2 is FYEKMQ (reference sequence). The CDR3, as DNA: TGTGCCAGCAGCTCCAGAGGGGCAGGGCCTAACTATGGCTACACCTTC. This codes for CASSSRGAGPNYGYTF.

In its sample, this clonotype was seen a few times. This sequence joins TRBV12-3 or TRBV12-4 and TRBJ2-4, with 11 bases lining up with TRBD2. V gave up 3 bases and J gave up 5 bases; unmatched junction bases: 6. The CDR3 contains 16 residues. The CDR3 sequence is CASSFGLAGGENIQYF. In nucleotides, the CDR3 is TGTGCCAGCAGTTTTGGGTTAGCGGGAGGGGAAAACATTCAGTACTTC.

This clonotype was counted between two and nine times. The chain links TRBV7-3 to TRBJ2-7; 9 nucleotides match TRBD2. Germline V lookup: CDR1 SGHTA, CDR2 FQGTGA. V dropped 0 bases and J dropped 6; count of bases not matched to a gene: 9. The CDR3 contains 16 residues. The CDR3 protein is CASSLTSAGGYSEQYF. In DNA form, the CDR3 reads TGTGCCAGCAGCTTAACGTCTGCGGGAGGGTATAGCGAGCAGTACTTC.

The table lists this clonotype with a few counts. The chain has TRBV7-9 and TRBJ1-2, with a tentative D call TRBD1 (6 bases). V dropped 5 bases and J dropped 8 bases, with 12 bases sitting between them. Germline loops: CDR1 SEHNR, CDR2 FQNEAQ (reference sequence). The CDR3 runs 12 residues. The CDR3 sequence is CASSSRDTGYTF. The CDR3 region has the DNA TGTGCCAGCAGCAGCCGGGACACCGGCTACACCTTC. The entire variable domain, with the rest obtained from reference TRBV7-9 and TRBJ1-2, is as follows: DTGVSQNPRHKITKRGQNVTFRCDPISEHNRLYWYRQTLGQGPEFLTYFQNEAQLEKSRLLSDRFSAERPKGSFSTLEIQRTEQGDSAMYLCASSSRDTGYTFGSGTRLTVV.

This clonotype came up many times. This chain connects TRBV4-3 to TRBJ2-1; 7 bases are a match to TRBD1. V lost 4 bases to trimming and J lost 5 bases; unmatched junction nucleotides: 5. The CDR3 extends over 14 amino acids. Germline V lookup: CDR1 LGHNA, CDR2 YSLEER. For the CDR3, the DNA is TGCGCCAGCAGCCGACAGGGTTGGGACAATGAGCAGTTCTTC. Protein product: CASSRQGWDNEQFF.

CDR3 residues: CSAMAGTSVSSYNEQFF. CDR3 coding DNA: TGCAGTGCCATGGCCGGGACTAGCGTCAGCTCCTACAATGAGCAGTTCTTC. This chain joins TRBV20-1 and TRBJ2-1, with 10 bases aligning to TRBD2. Trimming took 6 bases from V and 0 from J; bases not matched to a gene: 11. Germline V CDR1 and CDR2: DFQATT, SNEGSKA (reference sequence). The CDR3 covers 17 residues.

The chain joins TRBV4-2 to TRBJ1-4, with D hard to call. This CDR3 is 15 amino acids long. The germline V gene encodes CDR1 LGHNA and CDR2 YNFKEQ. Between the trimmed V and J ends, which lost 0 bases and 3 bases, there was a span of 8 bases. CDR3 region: CASSQEGIANEKLFF. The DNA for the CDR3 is TGTGCCAGCAGCCAAGAGGGGATAGCTAATGAAAAACTGTTTTTT.

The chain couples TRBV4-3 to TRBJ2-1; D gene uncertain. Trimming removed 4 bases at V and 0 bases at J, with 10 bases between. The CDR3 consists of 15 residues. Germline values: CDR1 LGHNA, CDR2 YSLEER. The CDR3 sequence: CASSRGPGSYNEQFF. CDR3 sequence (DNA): TGCGCCAGCAGCCGGGGTCCAGGCTCCTACAATGAGCAGTTCTTC.

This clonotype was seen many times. CDR3 loop: CSVDVFASYNEQFF. Written as DNA, the CDR3 is TGCAGCGTTGACGTTTTTGCGTCCTACAATGAGCAGTTCTTC. The gene calls are TRBV29-1 and TRBJ2-1; D remains ambiguous. There are 14 residues in the CDR3. V lost 3 bases and J lost 1, with 10 bases in between. Germline-derived CDR1 and CDR2 are SQVTM and ANQGSEA.

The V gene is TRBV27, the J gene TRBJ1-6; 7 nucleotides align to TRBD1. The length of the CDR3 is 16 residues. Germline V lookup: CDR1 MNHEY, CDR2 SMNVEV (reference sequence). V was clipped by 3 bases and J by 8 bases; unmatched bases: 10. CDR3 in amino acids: CASSFDRQGGHSPLHF. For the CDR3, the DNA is TGTGCCAGCAGTTTCGACAGACAGGGAGGGCATTCACCCCTCCACTTT.

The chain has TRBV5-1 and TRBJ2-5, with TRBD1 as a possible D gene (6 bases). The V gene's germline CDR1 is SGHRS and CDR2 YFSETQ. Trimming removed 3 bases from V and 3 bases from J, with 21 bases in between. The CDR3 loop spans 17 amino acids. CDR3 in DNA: TGCGCCAGCAGCTCGCTGGGCTTTATAGGGGGAAAAGAGACCCAGTACTTC. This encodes CASSSLGFIGGKETQYF. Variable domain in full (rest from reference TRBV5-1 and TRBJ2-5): KAGVTQTPRYLIKTRGQQVTLSCSPISGHRSVSWYQQTPGQGLQFLFEYFSETQRNKGNFPGRFSGRQFSNSRSEMNVSTLELGDSALYLCASSSLGFIGGKETQYFGPGTRLLVL.

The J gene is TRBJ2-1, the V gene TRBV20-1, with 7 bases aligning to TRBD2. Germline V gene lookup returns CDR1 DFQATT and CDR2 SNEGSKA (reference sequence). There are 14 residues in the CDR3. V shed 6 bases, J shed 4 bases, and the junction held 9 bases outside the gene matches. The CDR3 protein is CSALSGILYNEQFF. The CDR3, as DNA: TGCAGTGCCTTGAGCGGGATACTATACAATGAGCAGTTCTTC.

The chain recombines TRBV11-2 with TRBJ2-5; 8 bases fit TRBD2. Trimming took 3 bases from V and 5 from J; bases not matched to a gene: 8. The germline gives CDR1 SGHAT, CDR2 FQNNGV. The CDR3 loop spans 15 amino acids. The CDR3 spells CASSFSSGRFETQYF. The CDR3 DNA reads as TGTGCCAGCAGCTTCTCGAGCGGGAGATTCGAGACCCAGTACTTC.

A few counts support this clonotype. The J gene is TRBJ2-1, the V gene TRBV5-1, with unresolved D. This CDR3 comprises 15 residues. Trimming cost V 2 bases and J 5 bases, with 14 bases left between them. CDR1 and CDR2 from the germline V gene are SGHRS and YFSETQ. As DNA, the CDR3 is TGCGCCAGCAGCTTCGAGAAAATACAGCACAATGAGCAGTTCTTC. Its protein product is CASSFEKIQHNEQFF.